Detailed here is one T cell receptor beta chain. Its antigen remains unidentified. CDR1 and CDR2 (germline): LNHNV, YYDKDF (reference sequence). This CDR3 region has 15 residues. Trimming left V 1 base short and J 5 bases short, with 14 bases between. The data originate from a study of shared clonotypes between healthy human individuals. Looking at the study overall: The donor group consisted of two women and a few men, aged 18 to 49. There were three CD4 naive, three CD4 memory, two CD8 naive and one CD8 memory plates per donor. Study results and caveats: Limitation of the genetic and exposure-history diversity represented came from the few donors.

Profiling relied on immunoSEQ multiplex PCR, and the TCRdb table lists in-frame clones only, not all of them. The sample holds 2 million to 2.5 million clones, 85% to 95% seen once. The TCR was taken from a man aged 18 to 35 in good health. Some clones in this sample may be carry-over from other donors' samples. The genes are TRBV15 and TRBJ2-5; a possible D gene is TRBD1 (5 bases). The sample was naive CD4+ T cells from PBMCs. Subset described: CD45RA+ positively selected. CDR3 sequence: CATSRVPGLQETQYF. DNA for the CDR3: TGTGCCACCAGCAGAGTCCCAGGGCTCCAGGAGACCCAGTACTTC.